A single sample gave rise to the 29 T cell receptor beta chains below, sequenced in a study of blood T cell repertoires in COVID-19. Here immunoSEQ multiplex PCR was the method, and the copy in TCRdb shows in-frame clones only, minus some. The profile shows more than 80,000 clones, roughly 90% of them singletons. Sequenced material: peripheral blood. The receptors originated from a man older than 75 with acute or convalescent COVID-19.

The CDR3, as DNA: TGTGCCAGCAGTCCGATCGGGAGAGGAGGGTACGAGCAGTACTTC. It specifies CASSPIGRGGYEQYF. The rearrangement links TRBV28 to TRBJ2-7; possibly TRBD2 for D (6 bases). The V and J ends lost 5 bases and 4 bases respectively, with 18 bases between them. Germline V gene sequence: CDR1 MDHEN, CDR2 SYDVKM. This CDR3 spans 15 amino acids.

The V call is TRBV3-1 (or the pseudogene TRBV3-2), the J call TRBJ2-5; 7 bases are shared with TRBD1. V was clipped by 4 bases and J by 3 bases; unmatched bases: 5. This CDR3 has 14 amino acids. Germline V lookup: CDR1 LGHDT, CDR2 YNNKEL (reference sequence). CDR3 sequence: CASSPAGQEETQYF. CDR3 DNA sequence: TGTGCCAGCAGCCCCGCCGGACAGGAAGAGACCCAGTACTTC.

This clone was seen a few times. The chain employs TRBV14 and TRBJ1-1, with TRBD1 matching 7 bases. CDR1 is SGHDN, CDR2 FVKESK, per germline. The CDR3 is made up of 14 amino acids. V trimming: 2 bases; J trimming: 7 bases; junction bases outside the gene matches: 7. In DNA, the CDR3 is TGTGCCAGCAGCCAATTACAGGGGTTGGTTGAAGCTTTCTTT. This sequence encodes CASSQLQGLVEAFF.

The CDR3 DNA reads TGTGCCAGCAGCTTAGGTCCAGGTAATCAGCCCCAGCATTTT. Protein product: CASSLGPGNQPQHF. The V gene is TRBV7-2, the J gene TRBJ1-5; no reliable D call. The V gene lost 1 base and the J gene lost 4 bases, with 8 bases spanning the gap. In germline, CDR1 is SGHTA, CDR2 FQGNSA. The CDR3 is 14 residues long.

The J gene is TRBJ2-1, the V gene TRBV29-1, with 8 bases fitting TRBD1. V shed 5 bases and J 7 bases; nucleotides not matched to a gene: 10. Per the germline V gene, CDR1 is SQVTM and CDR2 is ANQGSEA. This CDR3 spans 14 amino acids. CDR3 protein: CSVRTGTGLNEQFF. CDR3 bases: TGCAGCGTTAGGACAGGGACGGGGTTAAATGAGCAGTTCTTC.

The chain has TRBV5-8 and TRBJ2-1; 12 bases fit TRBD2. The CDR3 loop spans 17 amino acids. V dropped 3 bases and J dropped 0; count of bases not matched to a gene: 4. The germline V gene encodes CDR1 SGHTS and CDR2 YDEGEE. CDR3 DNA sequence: TGTGCCAGCAGCTCCGGACTAGCGGGGATCTCCTACAATGAGCAGTTCTTC. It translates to CASSSGLAGISYNEQFF.

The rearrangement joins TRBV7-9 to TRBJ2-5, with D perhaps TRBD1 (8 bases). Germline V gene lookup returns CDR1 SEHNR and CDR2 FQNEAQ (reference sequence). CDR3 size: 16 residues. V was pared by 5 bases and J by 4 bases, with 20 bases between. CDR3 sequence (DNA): TGTGCCAGCAGCCCGTTAGACAGGGGAGGGCGAGAGACCCAGTACTTC. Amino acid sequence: CASSPLDRGGRETQYF.

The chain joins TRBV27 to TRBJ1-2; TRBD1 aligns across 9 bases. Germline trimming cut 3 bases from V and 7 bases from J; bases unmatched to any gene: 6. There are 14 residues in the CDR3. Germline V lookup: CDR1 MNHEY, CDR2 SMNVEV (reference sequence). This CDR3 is CASSFRGQGTGYTF. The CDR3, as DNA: TGTGCCAGCAGTTTCCGGGGACAGGGAACTGGCTACACCTTC.

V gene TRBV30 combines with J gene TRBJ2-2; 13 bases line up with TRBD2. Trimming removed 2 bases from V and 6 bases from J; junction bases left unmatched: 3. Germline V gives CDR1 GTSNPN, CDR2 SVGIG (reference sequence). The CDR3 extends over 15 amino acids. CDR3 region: CAWSTSGRASGELFF. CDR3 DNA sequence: TGTGCCTGGAGTACTAGCGGGAGGGCCTCCGGGGAGCTGTTTTTT.

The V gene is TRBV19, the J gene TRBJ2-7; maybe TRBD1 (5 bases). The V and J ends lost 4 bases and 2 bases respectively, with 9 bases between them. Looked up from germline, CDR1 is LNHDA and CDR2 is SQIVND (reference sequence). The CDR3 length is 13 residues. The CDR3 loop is CASSKDTPYEQYF. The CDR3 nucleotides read TGTGCCAGTAGTAAGGACACTCCCTACGAGCAGTACTTC.

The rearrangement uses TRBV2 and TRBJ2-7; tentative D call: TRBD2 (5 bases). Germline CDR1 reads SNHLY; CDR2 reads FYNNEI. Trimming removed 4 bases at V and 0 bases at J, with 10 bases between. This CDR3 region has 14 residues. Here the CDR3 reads CASSGPGSSYEQYF. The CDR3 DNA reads TGTGCCAGCAGTGGCCCGGGGAGCTCCTACGAGCAGTACTTC.

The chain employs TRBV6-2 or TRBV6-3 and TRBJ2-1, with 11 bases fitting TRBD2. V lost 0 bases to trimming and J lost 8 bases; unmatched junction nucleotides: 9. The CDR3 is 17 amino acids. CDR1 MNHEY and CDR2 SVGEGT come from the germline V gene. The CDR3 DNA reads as TGTGCCAGCAGTTACTCCTTAGCGGGAGGGCTTCGGGATGAGCAGTTCTTC. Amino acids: CASSYSLAGGLRDEQFF.

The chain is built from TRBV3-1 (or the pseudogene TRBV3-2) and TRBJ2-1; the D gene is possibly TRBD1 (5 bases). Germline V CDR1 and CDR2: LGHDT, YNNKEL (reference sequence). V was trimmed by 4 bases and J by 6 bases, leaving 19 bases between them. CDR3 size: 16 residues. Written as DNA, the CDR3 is TGTGCCAGCAGCCCCTTCTACAGGCCAGCCGGCAATGAGCAGTTCTTC. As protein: CASSPFYRPAGNEQFF.

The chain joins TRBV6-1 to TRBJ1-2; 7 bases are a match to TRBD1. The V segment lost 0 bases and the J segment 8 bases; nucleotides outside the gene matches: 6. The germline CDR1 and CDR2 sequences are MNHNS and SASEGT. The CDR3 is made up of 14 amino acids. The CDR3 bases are TGTGCCAGCAGTGAAGCAGGGGGCGGGGACGGCTACACCTTC. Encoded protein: CASSEAGGGDGYTF.

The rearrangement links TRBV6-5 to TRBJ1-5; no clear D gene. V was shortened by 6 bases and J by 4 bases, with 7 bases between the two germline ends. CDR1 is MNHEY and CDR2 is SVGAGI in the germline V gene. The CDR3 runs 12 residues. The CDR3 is CASRGVNQPQHF. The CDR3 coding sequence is TGTGCCAGCAGGGGAGTTAATCAGCCCCAGCATTTT.

CDR3 nucleotide sequence: TGTGCCACCAGTGACCGAGGACAGACCGGGGAGCTGTTTTTT. It is translated as CATSDRGQTGELFF. The J gene is TRBJ2-2, the V gene TRBV24-1; possible D gene TRBD1, 6 bases. Deletions cut 4 bases from V and 5 bases from J, with 10 bases between. Germline-derived CDR1 and CDR2 are KGHDR and SFDVKD. This CDR3 has 14 residues.

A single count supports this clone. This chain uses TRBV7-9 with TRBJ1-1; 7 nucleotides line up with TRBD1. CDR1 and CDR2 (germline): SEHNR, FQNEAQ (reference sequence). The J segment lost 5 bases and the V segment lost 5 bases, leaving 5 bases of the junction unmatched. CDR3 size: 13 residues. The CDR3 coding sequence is TGTGCCAGCAGCCTTACAGGGGTTACTGAAGCTTTCTTT. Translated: CASSLTGVTEAFF.

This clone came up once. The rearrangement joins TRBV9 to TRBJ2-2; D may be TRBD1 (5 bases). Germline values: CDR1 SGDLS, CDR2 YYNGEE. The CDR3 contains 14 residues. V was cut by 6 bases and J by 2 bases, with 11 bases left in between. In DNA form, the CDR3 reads TGTGCCAGCACCTCGACAGTTAACACCGGGGAGCTGTTTTTT. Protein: CASTSTVNTGELFF.

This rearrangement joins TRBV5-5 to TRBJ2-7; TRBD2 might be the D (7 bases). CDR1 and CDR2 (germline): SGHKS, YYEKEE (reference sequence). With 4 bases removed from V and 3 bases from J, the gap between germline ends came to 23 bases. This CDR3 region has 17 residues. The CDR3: CASSLGGGLGTGYEQYF. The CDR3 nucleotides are TGTGCCAGCAGCCTGGGAGGGGGTCTAGGGACGGGCTACGAGCAGTACTTC.

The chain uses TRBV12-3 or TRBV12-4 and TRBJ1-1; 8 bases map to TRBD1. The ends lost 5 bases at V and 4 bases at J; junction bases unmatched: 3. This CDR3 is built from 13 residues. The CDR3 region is CASSTGQGTEAFF. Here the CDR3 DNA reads TGTGCCAGCAGTACCGGACAGGGCACTGAAGCTTTCTTT.

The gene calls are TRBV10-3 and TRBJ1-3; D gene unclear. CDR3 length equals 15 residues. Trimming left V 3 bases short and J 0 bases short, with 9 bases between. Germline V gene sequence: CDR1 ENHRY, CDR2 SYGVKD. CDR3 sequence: CAISDQVSSGNTIYF. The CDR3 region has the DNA TGTGCCATCAGTGATCAGGTTTCCTCTGGAAACACCATATATTTT.

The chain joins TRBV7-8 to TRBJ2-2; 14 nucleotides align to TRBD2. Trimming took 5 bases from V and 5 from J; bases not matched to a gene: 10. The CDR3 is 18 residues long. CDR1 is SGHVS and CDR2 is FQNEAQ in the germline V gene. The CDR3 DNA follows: TGTGCCAGCAGCCCGCGGACTAGCGGGGGGACTGTGACCGGGGAGCTGTTTTTT. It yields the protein CASSPRTSGGTVTGELFF.

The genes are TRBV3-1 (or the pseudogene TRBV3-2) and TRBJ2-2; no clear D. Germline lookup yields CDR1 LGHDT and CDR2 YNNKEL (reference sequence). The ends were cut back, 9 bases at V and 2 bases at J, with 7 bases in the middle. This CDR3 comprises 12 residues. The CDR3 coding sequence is TGTGCCAGTGGCCTCAACACCGGGGAGCTGTTTTTT. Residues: CASGLNTGELFF.

CDR3 DNA sequence: TGTGCCACTTCGACAGGGATTAATCAGCCCCAGCATTTT. Protein product: CATSTGINQPQHF. This chain connects TRBV6-5 to TRBJ1-5, with 7 bases fitting TRBD1. The J segment lost 4 bases and the V segment lost 10 bases, leaving 7 bases of the junction unmatched. This CDR3 comprises 13 residues. Germline values: CDR1 MNHEY, CDR2 SVGAGI.

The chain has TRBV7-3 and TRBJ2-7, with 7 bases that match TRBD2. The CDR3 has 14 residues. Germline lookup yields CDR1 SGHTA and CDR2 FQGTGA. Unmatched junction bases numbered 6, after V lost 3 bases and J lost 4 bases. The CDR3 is CASSLGGSAYEQYF. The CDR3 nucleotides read TGTGCCAGCAGCTTGGGCGGGAGTGCGTACGAGCAGTACTTC. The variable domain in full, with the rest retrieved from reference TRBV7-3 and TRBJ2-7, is GAGVSQTPSNKVTEKGKYVELRCDPISGHTALYWYRQSLGQGPEFLIYFQGTGAADDSGLPNDRFFAVRPEGSVSTLKIQRTERGDSAVYLCASSLGGSAYEQYFGPGTRLTVT.

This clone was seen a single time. CDR3 in amino acids: CASSEALGGLAKNIQYF. Here the CDR3 DNA reads TGTGCCAGCAGTGAAGCGCTTGGGGGCCTAGCCAAAAACATTCAGTACTTC. The rearrangement uses TRBV6-1 and TRBJ2-4, with a weak D call TRBD1 (6 bases). V lost 0 bases, J lost 0 bases, and 12 bases lay in between. In germline, CDR1 is MNHNS, CDR2 SASEGT. The CDR3 has 17 residues.

CDR3 DNA: TGTGCCAGCAGCTTAGTGGGAGCCGGAAACACCATATATTTT. Translating it yields CASSLVGAGNTIYF. V is TRBV7-9 and J is TRBJ1-3; no clear D gene. Germline V gene data show CDR1 as SEHNR and CDR2 as FQNEAQ (reference sequence). The CDR3 has 14 residues. V dropped 1 base and J dropped 4 bases, with 8 bases sitting between them.

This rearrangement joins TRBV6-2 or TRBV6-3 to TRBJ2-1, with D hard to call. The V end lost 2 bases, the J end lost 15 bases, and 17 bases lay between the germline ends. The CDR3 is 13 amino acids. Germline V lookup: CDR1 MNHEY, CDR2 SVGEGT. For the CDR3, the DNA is TGTGCCAGCAGTTACGTGGAGTCTGGTTCCCTGTTCTTC. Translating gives CASSYVESGSLFF.

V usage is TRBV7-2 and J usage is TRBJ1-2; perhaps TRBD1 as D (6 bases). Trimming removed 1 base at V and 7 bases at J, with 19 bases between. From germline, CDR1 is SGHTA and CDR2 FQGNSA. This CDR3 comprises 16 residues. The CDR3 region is CASSLVSDRRESGYTF. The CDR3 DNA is TGTGCCAGCAGCTTAGTTAGTGACAGGCGAGAGAGTGGCTACACCTTC.